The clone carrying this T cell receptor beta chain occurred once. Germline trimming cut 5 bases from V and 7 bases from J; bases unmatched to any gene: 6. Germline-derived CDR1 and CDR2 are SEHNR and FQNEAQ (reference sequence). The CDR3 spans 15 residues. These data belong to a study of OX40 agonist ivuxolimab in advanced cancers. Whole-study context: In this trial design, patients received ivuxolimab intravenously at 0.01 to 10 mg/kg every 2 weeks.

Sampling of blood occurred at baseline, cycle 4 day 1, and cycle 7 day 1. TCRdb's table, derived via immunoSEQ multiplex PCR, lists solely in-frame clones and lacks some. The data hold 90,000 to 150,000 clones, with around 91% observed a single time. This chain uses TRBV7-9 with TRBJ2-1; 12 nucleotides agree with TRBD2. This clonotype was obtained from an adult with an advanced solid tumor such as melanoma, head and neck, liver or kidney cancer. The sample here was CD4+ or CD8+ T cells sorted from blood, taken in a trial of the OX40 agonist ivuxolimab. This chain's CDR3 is CASSGRLAGANEQFF. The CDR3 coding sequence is TGTGCCAGCAGCGGGAGACTAGCGGGGGCGAATGAGCAGTTCTTC.